The 12 T cell receptor beta chains below all came from one sample that was sequenced in a study of a mutant IDH1 vaccine in newly diagnosed glioma. Time point of the sample: week 23, last vaccination. Vaccination used 300 ug of mutant IDH1 20-mer peptide per dose, with topical imiquimod. What these receptors recognize is not known. TCRdb keeps only in-frame clones here, not all; method: immunoSEQ multiplex PCR. Seen here are approximately 60,000 clones, more than 75% observed once, and the top ten hold approximately 3.7%. Sequencing used PBMCs, obtained from a glioma patient whose treatment included an IDH1 peptide vaccine. The receptors shown here come from a man aged 30-40 years with glioma.

The V and J genes are TRBV15 and TRBJ2-7; D might be TRBD2 (5 bases). The CDR3 contains 14 residues. The V end was cut by 1 base, the J end by 5 bases, with 12 bases between. Germline V gene data show CDR1 as LNHNV and CDR2 as YYDKDF (reference sequence). CDR3 amino acids: CATSRGEARDEQYF. CDR3 coding DNA: TGTGCCACCAGCAGAGGAGAGGCGAGGGACGAGCAGTACTTC. Complete variable domain (other parts from reference TRBV15 and TRBJ2-7): DAMVIQNPRYQVTQFGKPVTLSCSQTLNHNVMYWYQQKSSQAPKLLFHYYDKDFNNEADTPDNFQSRRPNTSFCFLDIRSPGLGDTAMYLCATSRGEARDEQYFGPGTRLTVT.

This chain uses TRBV18 with TRBJ1-1; perhaps TRBD1 as D (6 bases). Per the germline V gene, CDR1 is KGHSH and CDR2 is LQKENI. This CDR3 comprises 14 residues. The V and J ends lost 3 bases and 0 bases respectively, with 8 bases between them. The CDR3 coding sequence is TGTGCCAGCTCACCGGACAGTCTGAACACTGAAGCTTTCTTT. Translation gives CASSPDSLNTEAFF.

CDR3 DNA: TGTGCCAGCAGCTTACAGATGAACACTGAAGCTTTCTTT. Its translation is CASSLQMNTEAFF. The chain uses TRBV7-6 and TRBJ1-1; D unclear. V lost 2 bases to trimming and J lost 0 bases, with 4 bases between them. The CDR3 is made up of 13 amino acids. Germline-derived CDR1 and CDR2 are SGHVS and FNYEAQ.

This chain uses TRBV29-1 with TRBJ1-5; maybe TRBD1 (6 bases). The CDR3 has 14 amino acids. CDR1 is SQVTM, CDR2 ANQGSEA, per germline. V lost 7 bases, J lost 3 bases, and 16 bases lay in between. The CDR3: CSAAGQGHNQPQHF. In nucleotides, the CDR3 is TGCAGCGCCGCGGGGCAGGGGCACAATCAGCCCCAGCATTTT.

This clone appeared once. The rearrangement uses TRBV7-9 and TRBJ2-3, with 14 positions matching TRBD2. Trimming cost V 8 bases and J 4 bases; bases outside gene matches: 17. The germline V gene has CDR1 SEHNR and CDR2 FQNEAQ (reference sequence). This CDR3 contains 19 residues. The CDR3 protein is CASSSSTDRLAGGPDTQYF. The CDR3 DNA sequence: TGTGCCAGCTCATCCTCCACCGATAGACTAGCGGGGGGGCCAGATACGCAGTATTTT.

V is TRBV12-5 and J is TRBJ2-7; 15 bases line up with TRBD2. Germline-derived CDR1 and CDR2 are LGHNT and FRNRAP. The J segment lost 6 bases and the V segment lost 4 bases, leaving 7 bases of the junction unmatched. The CDR3 runs to 16 residues. The CDR3 bases are TGTGCTAGTGGTTGGACTAGCGGGGGGGCCTTTGTCGAGCAGTACTTC. It yields the protein CASGWTSGGAFVEQYF.

The chain couples TRBV6-6 to TRBJ2-1; D may be TRBD1 (5 bases). There are 14 residues in the CDR3. V lost 0 bases and J lost 4, with 7 bases in between. Germline-derived CDR1 and CDR2 are MNHNY and SVGAGI (reference sequence). CDR3 DNA: TGTGCCAGCAGTTACTCGGGGCCATACAATGAGCAGTTCTTC. Its protein product is CASSYSGPYNEQFF.

The V and J genes are TRBV6-6 and TRBJ1-6, with D unresolved. CDR1 is MNHNY and CDR2 is SVGAGI in the germline V gene (reference sequence). Trimming took 6 bases from V and 8 from J, leaving 17 bases between them. The CDR3 has 15 amino acids. CDR3 sequence: CASSPGVASDSPLHF. CDR3 nucleotides: TGTGCCAGCAGCCCCGGTGTGGCTTCTGATTCACCCCTCCACTTT.

The chain combines TRBV28 with TRBJ1-2, with D maybe TRBD1 (5 bases). Between the trimmed V and J ends, which lost 5 bases and 1 base, there was a span of 8 bases. Germline-derived CDR1 and CDR2 are MDHEN and SYDVKM. The CDR3 extends over 13 amino acids. The chain's CDR3 is CASSLTVNYGYTF. As DNA, the CDR3 is TGTGCCAGCAGTCTGACAGTTAACTATGGCTACACCTTC.

The V gene is TRBV5-4, the J gene TRBJ2-7, with TRBD1 matching 9 bases. CDR1 is SGHNT, CDR2 YYREEE, per germline (reference sequence). V lost 3 bases and J lost 1; bases outside the gene matches: 2. CDR3 length: 14 residues. In nucleotides, the CDR3 is TGTGCCAGCAGCTGGGGGACAGGGTCCTACGAGCAGTACTTC. As protein: CASSWGTGSYEQYF.

V and J are TRBV7-8 and TRBJ1-5, with 9 bases aligning to TRBD1. V shed 1 base, J shed 4 bases, and the junction held 2 bases outside the gene matches. CDR1 is SGHVS and CDR2 is FQNEAQ in the germline V gene. The CDR3 contains 15 residues. The CDR3 sequence is CASSLVGTGNQPQHF. In DNA form, the CDR3 reads TGTGCCAGCAGCTTAGTCGGGACAGGGAATCAGCCCCAGCATTTT.

In this sample, this clone turned up a few times. CDR3 sequence reads: CSVEQNGQGGGYTF. The CDR3 DNA reads TGCAGCGTTGAACAAAACGGACAGGGAGGGGGCTACACCTTC. The rearrangement uses TRBV29-1 and TRBJ1-2; the match to TRBD1 covers 8 bases. This CDR3 comprises 14 residues. V lost 2 bases to trimming and J lost 8 bases; unmatched junction nucleotides: 10. Germline lookup yields CDR1 SQVTM and CDR2 ANQGSEA.